This TCR beta chain was sequenced during a study of blood T cell repertoires in COVID-19. The wider study: Acute and convalescent COVID-19 samples came from the United States, Italy and Spain. In each case, the material was cDNA or gDNA derived from T cells, B-cell-depleted T cells, or PBMCs.

Study processing details: Reference gene primer amplification gave estimated nucleated cell counts. Assay used: immunoSEQ multiplex PCR; TCRdb lists only in-frame clones, some missing. Clonal size and the V and J genes are those of that table, whereas D and trimming came from the DNA. The sample lists about 670,000 clones; 85% to 90% were seen once. This clonotype was sampled from a woman between 18 and 30 years old with acute or convalescent COVID-19. The sequenced sample was peripheral blood.

CDR3 sequence reads: CASSPGGQSYGYTF. The CDR3 DNA is TGCGCCAGCAGCCCTGGGGGACAGTCTTATGGCTACACCTTC. V usage is TRBV5-1 and J usage is TRBJ1-2, with TRBD1 matching 7 bases. Germline V lookup: CDR1 SGHRS, CDR2 YFSETQ. The CDR3 consists of 14 residues. V was clipped by 4 bases and J by 5 bases; unmatched bases: 8.